This TCR beta chain emerged from a study of cytomegalovirus exposure and HLA in healthy donors. General study findings and limits: Sequences of the TCR beta chain were said to predict the HLA-A and HLA-B alleles of most subjects accurately. Later examination showed HLA-associated TCR beta chains had greater clonal expansion than equally common others.

A multiplex PCR was run with 60 Vbeta primers and 13 Jbeta primers. Method: immunoSEQ multiplex PCR; TCRdb's copy keeps in-frame clones and lacks some. The sample records some 93,000 clones, 82% being singletons. Regarding this clone: What it binds is not known.

Germline lookup yields CDR1 ENHRY and CDR2 SYGVKD. The J segment lost 8 bases and the V segment lost 10 bases, leaving 10 bases of the junction unmatched. This CDR3 spans 12 amino acids. The sequenced sample consisted of PBMCs. The receptor comes from a man aged 50 to 60 in good health and CMV-seronegative. This chain joins TRBV10-3 and TRBJ1-2, with 7 bases aligning to TRBD1. CDR3 nucleotides: TGTGCCAGCTATACAGGGGCCGCGGGCTACACCTTC. The encoded protein is CASYTGAAGYTF.